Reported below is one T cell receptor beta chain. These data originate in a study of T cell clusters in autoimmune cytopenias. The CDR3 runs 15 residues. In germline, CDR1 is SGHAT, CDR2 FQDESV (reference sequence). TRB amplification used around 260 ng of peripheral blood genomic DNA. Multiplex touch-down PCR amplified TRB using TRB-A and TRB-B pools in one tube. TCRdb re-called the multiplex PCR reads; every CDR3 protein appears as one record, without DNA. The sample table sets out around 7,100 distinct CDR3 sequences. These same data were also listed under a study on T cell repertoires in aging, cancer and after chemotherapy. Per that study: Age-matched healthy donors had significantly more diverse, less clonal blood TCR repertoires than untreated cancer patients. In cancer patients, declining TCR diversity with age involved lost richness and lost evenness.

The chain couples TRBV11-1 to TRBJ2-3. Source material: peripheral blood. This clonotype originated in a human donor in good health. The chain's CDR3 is CASSLGVLGTDTQYF.